The sequence of this T cell receptor beta chain was determined in a study of shared clonotypes between healthy human individuals. Whole-study context: A donor's plate count was three for CD4 naive and three for CD4 memory; CD8 naive had two and CD8 memory one. General observations from the study: Naive subsets, compared against memory subsets, generally had larger estimated richness values.

Regarding this clone: What it binds is unknown.

Per germline, CDR1 MDHEN and CDR2 SYDVKM. The ends lost 7 bases at V and 10 bases at J; junction bases unmatched: 5. The CDR3 is 13 amino acids. The protocol was immunoSEQ multiplex PCR, while the TCRdb copy is restricted to in-frame clones and leaves out a portion. The table has hundreds of thousands of clones, about two thirds seen once. The material sequenced was memory CD4+ T cells sorted from blood. As to subset: CD45RA-negative fraction. This receptor was identified in a young woman in good health. The V call is TRBV28, the J call TRBJ1-6; the match to TRBD1 covers 9 bases. In nucleotides, the CDR3 is TGTGCCAGCAAGGACAGGGGCGGGTCACCCCTCCACTTT. This sequence encodes CASKDRGGSPLHF.